This T cell receptor beta chain was observed in a study of CD8 T cells in ankylosing spondylitis. TCRdb redid the calling of the 5' RACE reads with MiXCR, one entry per CDR3 protein. The sample has fewer than 250,000 distinct CDR3 sequences, 32% seen once. This receptor was obtained from a male donor with ankylosing spondylitis or in good health (not recorded which). The specimen sequenced was blood, either unsorted or a sorted T cell fraction (not recorded which).

In DNA form, the CDR3 reads TGCAGTGGGTGGAGAAGGGGCATCGAAGCTTTCTTT. It yields the protein CSGWRRGIEAFF. The chain joins TRBV20-1 to TRBJ1-1; D is perhaps TRBD1 (5 bases). This CDR3 contains 12 residues. CDR1 is DFQATT, CDR2 SNEGSKA, per germline (reference sequence). V lost 7 bases and J lost 8, with 17 bases in between.